This T cell receptor beta chain emerged from a study of blood T cell repertoires in COVID-19. Whole-study context: Specimens from acute and convalescent COVID-19 originated in the United States, Italy and Spain.

The CDR3 covers 11 residues. Germline CDR1 reads SNHLY; CDR2 reads FYNNEI. J lost 15 bases, V lost 6 bases, and 7 bases had no gene match. TCRdb keeps only in-frame clones here, not all; method: immunoSEQ multiplex PCR. The data hold approximately 140,000 clones, with roughly 76% observed a single time. The J gene is TRBJ2-1, the V gene TRBV2; 8 bases map to TRBD1. What was sequenced was peripheral blood. The sequence was obtained from a man older than 75 with acute or convalescent COVID-19. CDR3 sequence (DNA): TGTGCCAGCAGCCTCGGACAGGGTCCGTTCTTC. As protein: CASSLGQGPFF.